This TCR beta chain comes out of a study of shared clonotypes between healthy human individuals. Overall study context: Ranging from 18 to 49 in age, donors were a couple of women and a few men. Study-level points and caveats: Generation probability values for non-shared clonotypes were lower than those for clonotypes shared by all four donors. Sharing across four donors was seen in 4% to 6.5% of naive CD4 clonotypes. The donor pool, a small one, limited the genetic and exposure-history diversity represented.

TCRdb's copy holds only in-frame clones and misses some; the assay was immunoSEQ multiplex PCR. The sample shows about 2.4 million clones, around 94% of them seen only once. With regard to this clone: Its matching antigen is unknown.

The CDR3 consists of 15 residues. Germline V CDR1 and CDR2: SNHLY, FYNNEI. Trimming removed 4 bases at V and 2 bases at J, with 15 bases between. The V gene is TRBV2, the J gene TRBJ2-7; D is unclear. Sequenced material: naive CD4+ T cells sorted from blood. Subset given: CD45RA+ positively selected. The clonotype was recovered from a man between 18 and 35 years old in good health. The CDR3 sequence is CASSAWNTFTYEQYF. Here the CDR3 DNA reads TGTGCCAGCAGTGCCTGGAACACATTCACCTACGAGCAGTACTTC.